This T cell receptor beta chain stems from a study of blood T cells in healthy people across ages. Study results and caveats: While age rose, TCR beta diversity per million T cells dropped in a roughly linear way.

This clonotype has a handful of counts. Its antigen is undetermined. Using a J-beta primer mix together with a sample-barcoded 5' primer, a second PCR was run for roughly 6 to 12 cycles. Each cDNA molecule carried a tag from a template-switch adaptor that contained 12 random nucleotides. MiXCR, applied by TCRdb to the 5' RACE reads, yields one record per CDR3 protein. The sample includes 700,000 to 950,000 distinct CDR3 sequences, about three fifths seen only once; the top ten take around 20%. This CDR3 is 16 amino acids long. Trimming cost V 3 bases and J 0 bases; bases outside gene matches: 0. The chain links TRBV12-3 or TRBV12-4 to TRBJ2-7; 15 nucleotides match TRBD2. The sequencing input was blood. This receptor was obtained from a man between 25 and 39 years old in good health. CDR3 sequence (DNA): TGTGCCAGCAGTTTGGGACTAGCGGGGGGCTCCTACGAGCAGTACTTC. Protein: CASSLGLAGGSYEQYF.